This record covers a single T cell receptor beta chain. From the 5' RACE reads, TCRdb called clonotypes with MiXCR, one entry per CDR3 protein. The sample includes about 60,000 distinct CDR3 sequences, over 9.5% of them seen just once. These data are taken from a study of early T cells in non-severe SARS-CoV-2 infection. Study details: Sequencing was performed on bulk RNA from unsorted whole blood, leaving chains unpaired.

The sequenced sample was whole blood. This TCR was sampled from an adult who was a healthcare worker with PCR-confirmed SARS-CoV-2 infection or an uninfected control (not recorded which).

This CDR3 reads CASSLSGSGRYNEQFF. The CDR3 coding sequence is TGTGCCAGCAGCTTAAGTGGAAGCGGGAGGTACAATGAGCAGTTCTTC. This chain uses TRBV7-3 with TRBJ2-1; 9 bases agree with TRBD2. Per germline, CDR1 SGHTA and CDR2 FQGTGA. This CDR3 contains 16 residues. Losses at the gene ends were 1 base for V and 4 bases for J; bases not matched to a gene: 5.